This T cell receptor (beta chain) was found in a study of blood T cells in healthy people across ages. Trimming took 3 bases from V and 4 from J, leaving 17 bases between them. Germline loops: CDR1 DFQATT, CDR2 SNEGSKA (reference sequence). This CDR3 has 15 residues. For the second PCR, which ran for roughly 7 to 11 cycles, a sample-barcoded 5' primer and a J-beta primer mix were used. TCRdb re-derived calls from the 5' RACE reads in MiXCR, one entry per CDR3 protein. The sample carries around 600,000 distinct CDR3 sequences, more than 45% recorded once. Each sample gave at least 7 million isolated PBMCs.

The receptor was isolated from a man older than 75 in good health. This chain connects TRBV20-1 to TRBJ2-3; D is perhaps TRBD2 (5 bases). The source material was blood. The CDR3 DNA reads as TGCAGTGCTAGGAGGACTGCCGTGGGCCCAGATACGCAGTATTTT. Translating gives CSARRTAVGPDTQYF.